A single T cell receptor (beta chain) is shown here with its context. Its specificity is not known. The data stem from a study of T cell responses to AZD1222 COVID-19 vaccine. Findings of the study overall: Close to half of spike-specific TCRs reportedly recognize unmutated variant regions.

The CDR3 consists of 15 residues. Between the trimmed V and J ends, which lost 7 bases and 3 bases, there was a span of 20 bases. Per germline, CDR1 GTSNPN and CDR2 SVGIG (reference sequence). Measured with immunoSEQ multiplex PCR; TCRdb has only the in-frame clones, and not every one. The data show some 97,000 clones, with about 89% seen just once and 15% to 20% held by the top ten. The source of this sequence is an adult in good health. This rearrangement joins TRBV30 to TRBJ2-3; the D gene is possibly TRBD2 (6 bases). Sequenced here: peripheral blood, sampled on day 0 of AZD1222 vaccination. DNA of the CDR3: TGTGCCTCATCCCTGGGGAGGATTTTTACAGATACGCAGTATTTT. Translation gives CASSLGRIFTDTQYF.